This passage covers 21 T cell receptor beta chains from one sample sequenced in a study of T-cell memory formation after mild COVID-19. Each CDR3 protein is one row after TCRdb ran MiXCR on the 5' RACE reads. The table includes about 620,000 distinct CDR3 sequences, about a sixth detected once. Sequencing was performed on PBMCs or a T cell subset sorted from them (not recorded which). These receptors were collected from an adult woman who had mild COVID-19 (a few samples of this study predate the infection). Cell type and time point are not known.

This chain uses TRBV20-1 with TRBJ1-2; D gene ambiguous. Per the germline V gene, CDR1 is DFQATT and CDR2 is SNEGSKA (reference sequence). V was cut by 4 bases and J by 4 bases, with 19 bases left in between. This CDR3 is built from 15 residues. The CDR3 sequence: CSATLAPTDSYGYTF. The CDR3 DNA is TGCAGTGCTACCCTTGCCCCGACGGATTCCTATGGCTACACCTTC.

The gene calls are TRBV11-2 and TRBJ2-1, with TRBD2 as a possible D gene (5 bases). Per germline, CDR1 SGHAT and CDR2 FQNNGV. The CDR3 contains 17 residues. The V gene lost 0 bases and the J gene lost 8 bases, with 20 bases spanning the gap. The CDR3 DNA follows: TGTGCCAGCAGCTTAGATCTAGAGGGTGTTAACGGGGATGAGCAGTTCTTC. Protein: CASSLDLEGVNGDEQFF.

V usage is TRBV19 and J usage is TRBJ2-7; 7 nucleotides align to TRBD2. The germline V gene has CDR1 LNHDA and CDR2 SQIVND (reference sequence). This CDR3 contains 13 residues. V was clipped by 3 bases and J by 6 bases; unmatched bases: 5. The CDR3 spells CASSIGGGGEQYF. The DNA for the CDR3 is TGTGCCAGTAGTATTGGCGGCGGGGGCGAGCAGTACTTC.

The chain has TRBV4-1 and TRBJ1-6, with D possibly TRBD1 on 5 matching bases. The CDR3 has 13 residues. The V end was cut by 4 bases, the J end by 13 bases, with 14 bases between. The V gene's germline CDR1 is MGHRA and CDR2 YSYEKL. The DNA of the CDR3 is TGCGCCAGCAGCCCCGGGACCCCTTTCCCCCTCCACTTT. It translates to CASSPGTPFPLHF.

The CDR3 reads CASSEMRNSPLHF. The CDR3, as DNA: TGTGCCAGCAGTGAAATGCGGAATTCACCCCTCCACTTT. The J gene is TRBJ1-6, the V gene TRBV6-5; D gene ambiguous. CDR1 and CDR2 from the germline V gene are MNHEY and SVGAGI. The CDR3 has 13 amino acids. Trimming shortened V by 5 bases and J by 7 bases, and 9 bases separated the two germline ends.

This sequence joins TRBV5-1 and TRBJ1-1, with 12 bases lining up with TRBD1. The CDR3 sequence is 16 residues long. Looked up from germline, CDR1 is SGHRS and CDR2 is YFSETQ. V shed 3 bases and J 7 bases; nucleotides not matched to a gene: 10. CDR3 sequence: CASSSDRDRGRGEAFF. DNA for the CDR3: TGCGCCAGCAGCTCAGATCGGGACAGGGGGCGCGGTGAAGCTTTCTTT.

The chain couples TRBV12-3 or TRBV12-4 to TRBJ1-1; 9 bases line up with TRBD1. The CDR3 contains 15 residues. V lost 6 bases to trimming and J lost 4 bases; unmatched junction nucleotides: 9. The CDR3 loop reads CASRSPGQGFTEAFF. CDR3 coding DNA: TGTGCCAGCAGGTCACCGGGACAGGGTTTCACTGAAGCTTTCTTT.

The rearrangement joins TRBV12-3 or TRBV12-4 to TRBJ2-6, with TRBD1 matching over 7 bases. J gave up 0 bases and V 4 bases, and 9 bases lay outside the gene matches. The CDR3 loop spans 18 amino acids. CDR3: CASSSPRQGISGANVLTF. CDR3 in DNA: TGTGCCAGCAGTTCCCCCCGACAGGGTATCTCTGGGGCCAACGTCCTGACTTTC.

This clonotype was counted between two and nine times. The chain carries TRBV11-2 and TRBJ2-3; D call uncertain. Trimming pared 1 base from V and 2 bases from J, leaving 10 bases between. CDR3 size: 15 residues. CDR1 and CDR2 (germline): SGHAT, FQNNGV. CDR3 DNA: TGTGCCAGCAGCTTAGGCAAGCGTTTCACAGATACGCAGTATTTT. The encoded protein is CASSLGKRFTDTQYF.

This clonotype occurred a few times. The junction and the germline gene differ at one end; a read error may be behind it. The chain couples TRBV7-9 to TRBJ2-3; D ambiguous. This CDR3 has 12 residues. Germline CDR1 reads SEHNR; CDR2 reads FQNEAQ (reference sequence). CDR3 amino acids: CASSLAVNGRDF. CDR3 coding DNA: TGTGCCAGCAGCTTAGCGGTAAACGGCAGAGATTTT.

V gene TRBV11-3 combines with J gene TRBJ2-7, with unresolved D. V shed 1 base and J shed 6 bases, with 13 bases lying between them. The CDR3 spans 14 residues. Per the germline V gene, CDR1 is SGHNT and CDR2 is YENEEA. CDR3: CASSLVDSAREQYF. In DNA, the CDR3 is TGTGCCAGCAGCTTAGTTGATTCAGCCCGCGAGCAGTACTTC.

The chain has TRBV5-6 and TRBJ2-7; 9 bases agree with TRBD1. Trimming took 2 bases from V and 2 from J; bases not matched to a gene: 5. CDR3 length: 15 residues. Germline V lookup: CDR1 SGHDT, CDR2 YYEEEE. CDR3: CASSFGTGTPYEQYF. DNA of the CDR3: TGTGCCAGCAGCTTCGGGACAGGGACTCCCTACGAGCAGTACTTC. The variable domain in full, with the rest retrieved from reference TRBV5-6 and TRBJ2-7, is DAGVTQSPTHLIKTRGQQVTLRCSPKSGHDTVSWYQQALGQGPQFIFQYYEEEERQRGNFPDRFSGHQFPNYSSELNVNALLLGDSALYLCASSFGTGTPYEQYFGPGTRLTVT.

This clonotype was observed a handful of times. The chain uses TRBV2 and TRBJ2-1; TRBD1 agrees at 8 bases. CDR1 SNHLY and CDR2 FYNNEI come from the germline V gene. Unmatched junction bases numbered 0, after V lost 3 bases and J lost 14 bases. The CDR3 has 10 residues. CDR3: CASSEGQEFF. CDR3 DNA sequence: TGTGCCAGCAGTGAGGGACAGGAGTTCTTC. Full variable domain (rest looked up from reference TRBV2 and TRBJ2-1): EPEVTQTPSHQVTQMGQEVILRCVPISNHLYFYWYRQILGQKVEFLVSFYNNEISEKSEIFDDQFSVERPDGSNFTLKIRSTKLEDSAMYFCASSEGQEFFGPGTRLTVL.

This clonotype has more than one count but fewer than ten. The chain recombines TRBV30 with TRBJ1-1; D unresolved. The CDR3 sequence is 12 residues long. The V gene lost 5 bases and the J gene lost 7 bases, with 14 bases spanning the gap. CDR1 GTSNPN and CDR2 SVGIG come from the germline V gene (reference sequence). The CDR3 DNA follows: TGTGCCTGGGCTTCCTCGGCAATTGAAGCTTTCTTT. Residues: CAWASSAIEAFF.

This clonotype was counted only a few times. As DNA, the CDR3 is TGTGCCAGCAGCCCGCGGGGACTAGCGGGGGGTCAAGAGACCCAGTACTTC. Translated: CASSPRGLAGGQETQYF. The chain links TRBV7-2 to TRBJ2-5; 15 nucleotides agree with TRBD2. The germline V gene encodes CDR1 SGHTA and CDR2 FQGNSA. The CDR3 is made up of 17 amino acids. V shed 5 bases, J shed 2 bases, and the junction held 6 bases outside the gene matches.

This clonotype has a count of ten or more. The V and J genes are TRBV7-6 and TRBJ2-3, with D possibly matching TRBD2 (5 bases). Trimming removed 10 bases at V and 1 base at J, with 12 bases between. CDR3 size: 13 residues. Germline-derived CDR1 and CDR2 are SGHVS and FNYEAQ. The CDR3 loop is CATTAAGTDTQYF. CDR3 nucleotides: TGTGCCACTACCGCAGCGGGCACAGATACGCAGTATTTT.

In this sample, this clonotype turned up a few times. This chain connects TRBV18 to TRBJ2-1; no firm D call. Looked up from germline, CDR1 is KGHSH and CDR2 is LQKENI. The germline V and J ends were trimmed by 10 bases and 1 base, with 8 bases remaining between them. The CDR3 has 12 amino acids. In DNA form, the CDR3 reads TGTGCCACTTGTGGGTCCTACAATGAGCAGTTCTTC. It is translated as CATCGSYNEQFF. The variable domain in full, with the rest retrieved from reference TRBV18 and TRBJ2-1, is NAGVMQNPRHLVRRRGQEARLRCSPMKGHSHVYWYRQLPEEGLKFMVYLQKENIIDESGMPKERFSAEFPKEGPSILRIQQVVRGDSAAYFCATCGSYNEQFFGPGTRLTVL.

This clonotype came up a few times. The chain joins TRBV6-2 or TRBV6-3 to TRBJ2-3, with TRBD1 identical over 11 bases. CDR3 size: 15 residues. In germline, CDR1 is MNHEY, CDR2 SVGEGT. The V and J ends lost 6 bases and 3 bases, in that order; junction bases with no gene match: 5. CDR3 sequence: CASREGQGATDTQYF. Written as DNA, the CDR3 is TGTGCCAGCAGGGAAGGACAGGGGGCAACAGATACGCAGTATTTT.

This clonotype was counted only a few times. V gene TRBV7-9 combines with J gene TRBJ2-2, with 10 nucleotides matching TRBD2. Germline CDR1 is SEHNR and CDR2 is FQNEAQ (reference sequence). V was clipped by 5 bases and J by 4 bases; unmatched bases: 7. The CDR3 consists of 16 residues. CDR3: CASSALAGVPTGELFF. CDR3 DNA: TGTGCCAGCAGCGCGCTAGCGGGGGTTCCCACCGGGGAGCTGTTTTTT. Together with reference TRBV7-9 and TRBJ2-2, the CDR3 gives the full variable domain: DTGVSQNPRHKITKRGQNVTFRCDPISEHNRLYWYRQTLGQGPEFLTYFQNEAQLEKSRLLSDRFSAERPKGSFSTLEIQRTEQGDSAMYLCASSALAGVPTGELFFGEGSRLTVL.

The count of this clonotype is one. The chain employs TRBV5-6 and TRBJ2-7; the match to TRBD1 covers 9 bases. Germline lookup yields CDR1 SGHDT and CDR2 YYEEEE. The V and J ends lost 7 bases and 3 bases, in that order; junction bases with no gene match: 8. This CDR3 spans 14 amino acids. The CDR3: CASRQGGPFYEQYF. CDR3 DNA: TGTGCCAGCCGACAGGGGGGCCCCTTCTACGAGCAGTACTTC.

This chain uses TRBV29-1 with TRBJ2-1, with 13 positions matching TRBD2. The CDR3 extends over 16 amino acids. Germline loops: CDR1 SQVTM, CDR2 ANQGSEA. J gave up 1 base and V 3 bases, and 3 bases lay outside the gene matches. For the CDR3, the DNA is TGCAGCGTTGACGGACTAGCGGGAGTTTCCTACAATGAGCAGTTCTTC. Encoded protein: CSVDGLAGVSYNEQFF.